These T cell receptor beta chains were read from a single sample in a study of OX40 agonist ivuxolimab in advanced cancers. The assay was immunoSEQ multiplex PCR, and TCRdb's table has in-frame clones only and misses some. Of about 62,000 clones listed, about 92% were seen once; the top ten hold roughly 12%. The sample was CD4+ or CD8+ T cells sorted from blood, taken in a trial of the OX40 agonist ivuxolimab. The source of these receptors is an adult with an advanced solid tumor such as melanoma, head and neck, liver or kidney cancer. Both conserved end residues are part of each CDR3. A D gene is named only where the DNA matches it firmly. Some rows have no size entry. The others give once, few or many, or a class for an expanded clone.

J gene: TRBJ2-2; V gene: TRBV4-3; D gene: -; clone size: -; CDR3 protein: CASSQGLYTGELFF; CDR3 DNA: TGCGCCAGCAGCCAGGGACTTTACACCGGGGAGCTGTTTTTT
J gene: TRBJ2-5; V gene: TRBV6-5; D gene: -; clone size: -; CDR3 protein: CASRGQETQYF; CDR3 DNA: TGTGCCAGCAGGGGCCAAGAGACCCAGTACTTC
J gene: TRBJ2-5; V gene: TRBV5-6; D gene: TRBD2; clone size: once; CDR3 protein: CASSLGGTGGETQYF; CDR3 DNA: TGTGCCAGCAGCTTGGGGGGTACGGGAGGGGAGACCCAGTACTTC
J gene: TRBJ1-1; V gene: TRBV7-9; D gene: -; clone size: -; CDR3 protein: CASSQGVGGMNTEAFF; CDR3 DNA: TGTGCCAGCAGCCAAGGGGTGGGCGGAATGAACACTGAAGCTTTCTTT
J gene: TRBJ1-2; V gene: TRBV7-9; D gene: -; clone size: -; CDR3 protein: CASSSGGAHGYTF; CDR3 DNA: TGTGCCAGCAGCTCCGGAGGGGCACATGGCTACACCTTC
J gene: TRBJ2-1; V gene: TRBV9; D gene: TRBD2; clone size: -; CDR3 protein: CASSDPSSDSSSGGAYEQFF; CDR3 DNA: TGTGCCAGCAGCGACCCCTCTTCTGACTCATCTAGCGGGGGGGCGTATGAGCAGTTCTTC
J gene: TRBJ1-1; V gene: TRBV25-1; D gene: -; clone size: -; CDR3 protein: CASSTAWAEAFF; CDR3 DNA: TGTGCCAGCAGCACGGCGTGGGCTGAAGCTTTCTTT
J gene: TRBJ1-1; V gene: TRBV9; D gene: -; clone size: -; CDR3 protein: CASSPLPGAQRTEAFF; CDR3 DNA: TGTGCCAGCAGCCCGCTCCCGGGGGCGCAGAGGACTGAAGCTTTCTTT
J gene: TRBJ2-1; V gene: TRBV19; D gene: -; clone size: -; CDR3 protein: CASTRLADYNEQFF; CDR3 DNA: TGTGCCAGTACTCGCCTAGCAGACTACAATGAGCAGTTCTTC
J gene: TRBJ2-3; V gene: TRBV4-2; D gene: TRBD2; clone size: -; CDR3 protein: CASSPLGGGSTDTQYF; CDR3 DNA: TGTGCCAGCAGCCCCCTTGGCGGGGGAAGTACAGATACGCAGTATTTT
J gene: TRBJ2-1; V gene: TRBV6-6; D gene: -; clone size: -; CDR3 protein: CASTGQSSYNEQFF; CDR3 DNA: TGTGCCAGCACCGGACAGAGCTCCTACAATGAGCAGTTCTTC
J gene: TRBJ2-7; V gene: TRBV4-1; D gene: -; clone size: -; CDR3 protein: CASSQGSEQYF; CDR3 DNA: TGCGCCAGCAGCCAAGGCAGCGAGCAGTACTTC
J gene: TRBJ1-3; V gene: TRBV9; D gene: -; clone size: -; CDR3 protein: CASSVLSTGNTIYF; CDR3 DNA: TGTGCCAGCAGCGTATTGTCCACTGGAAACACCATATATTTT
J gene: TRBJ2-7; V gene: TRBV4-1; D gene: TRBD2; clone size: -; CDR3 protein: CASSQDGPGLAGAYEQYF; CDR3 DNA: TGCGCCAGCAGCCAAGATGGGCCCGGACTAGCGGGGGCCTACGAGCAGTACTTC
J gene: TRBJ2-3; V gene: TRBV7-9; D gene: TRBD1; clone size: -; CDR3 protein: CASHGTDSTDTQYF; CDR3 DNA: TGTGCCAGTCACGGGACAGATAGCACAGATACGCAGTATTTT
J gene: TRBJ2-3; V gene: TRBV13; D gene: TRBD1; clone size: -; CDR3 protein: CASEPHTGASTDTQYF; CDR3 DNA: TGTGCCAGCGAACCTCACACAGGGGCTAGCACAGATACGCAGTATTTT
J gene: TRBJ1-5; V gene: TRBV27; D gene: -; clone size: few; CDR3 protein: CASSPGLSIQPQHF; CDR3 DNA: TGTGCCAGCAGCCCGGGGTTAAGCATACAGCCCCAGCATTTT
J gene: TRBJ2-4; V gene: TRBV4-2; D gene: -; clone size: -; CDR3 protein: CASSQDRWGTGNIQYF; CDR3 DNA: TGTGCCAGCAGCCAAGATAGGTGGGGGACGGGAAACATTCAGTACTTC
J gene: TRBJ2-1; V gene: TRBV6-5; D gene: TRBD2; clone size: -; CDR3 protein: CASSLGGRVSYNEQFF; CDR3 DNA: TGTGCCAGCAGTTTGGGCGGGAGGGTCTCCTACAATGAGCAGTTCTTC
J gene: TRBJ2-6; V gene: TRBV7-3; D gene: -; clone size: -; CDR3 protein: CASSLMGGRHGSGANVLTF; CDR3 DNA: TGTGCCAGCAGCTTAATGGGGGGAAGGCATGGCTCTGGGGCCAACGTCCTGACTTTC
J gene: TRBJ2-1; V gene: TRBV2; D gene: -; clone size: -; CDR3 protein: CASRNEVGDEQFF; CDR3 DNA: TGTGCCAGCAGGAATGAGGTTGGGGATGAGCAGTTCTTC
J gene: TRBJ1-5; V gene: TRBV19; D gene: -; clone size: -; CDR3 protein: CASSMSEYSNQPQHF; CDR3 DNA: TGTGCCAGTAGTATGTCAGAATATAGCAATCAGCCCCAGCATTTT
J gene: TRBJ1-2; V gene: TRBV6-1; D gene: -; clone size: -; CDR3 protein: CASSELGPGRYGYTF; CDR3 DNA: TGTGCCAGCAGTGAACTCGGTCCGGGCCGCTATGGCTACACCTTC
J gene: TRBJ1-2; V gene: TRBV29-1; D gene: TRBD1; clone size: -; CDR3 protein: CSVQVRDSNNYGYTF; CDR3 DNA: TGCAGCGTCCAGGTCCGGGACAGTAATAACTATGGCTACACCTTC
J gene: TRBJ2-5; V gene: TRBV27; D gene: TRBD1; clone size: -; CDR3 protein: CASSFFGTGGMETQYF; CDR3 DNA: TGTGCCAGCAGTTTCTTCGGGACAGGGGGCATGGAGACCCAGTACTTC
J gene: TRBJ1-1; V gene: TRBV11-1; D gene: -; clone size: -; CDR3 protein: CASSLAQGGNTEAFF; CDR3 DNA: TGTGCCAGCAGCTTAGCGCAAGGGGGGAACACTGAAGCTTTCTTT
J gene: TRBJ1-5; V gene: TRBV28; D gene: -; clone size: -; CDR3 protein: CASSLFRGNQPQHF; CDR3 DNA: TGTGCCAGCAGTTTATTTCGGGGAAATCAGCCCCAGCATTTT
J gene: TRBJ1-1; V gene: TRBV30; D gene: -; clone size: few; CDR3 protein: CAWSFGVTEAFF; CDR3 DNA: TGTGCCTGGAGTTTCGGGGTTACTGAAGCTTTCTTT
J gene: TRBJ1-1; V gene: TRBV29-1; D gene: -; clone size: -; CDR3 protein: CSVLWGTYTEAFF; CDR3 DNA: TGCAGCGTCCTTTGGGGGACTTACACTGAAGCTTTCTTT